This paragraph reports one TCR beta chain. The antigen remains unidentified. Looked up from germline, CDR1 is DFQATT and CDR2 is SNEGSKA (reference sequence). CDR3 length: 14 amino acids. The sample is drawn from a study of monozygotic twins with inflammatory bowel disease. Study-wide points: Whereas healthy co-twins had higher TCRbeta diversity (inverse Simpson), IBD patients had lower diversity. A distinction between different T cell subtypes was not possible.

The authors used roughly 3,800 ng of total RNA per TCR library. Template switching incorporated UMIs with a 6-nucleotide sample barcode. TCRdb reanalyzed the 5' RACE reads and collapses them to one entry per CDR3 protein, without DNA. The table lists around 150,000 distinct CDR3 sequences, with roughly 2.3% in the top ten. The chain links TRBV20-1 to TRBJ2-4. The receptor comes from a human donor with ulcerative colitis or Crohn's disease, or a healthy co-twin of an affected twin (not recorded which). The sequencing sample was made of blood. CDR3 in amino acids: CSARTGFVKNIQYF.